The clone carrying this TCR beta chain came up once. The isolated RNA, all of it, was reverse transcribed, so expressed TCRB transcripts were what got sequenced. Data came from immunoSEQ multiplex PCR; TCRdb stores just in-frame clones and leaves some out. The data contain 40,000 or so clones, over 50% of them singletons. The germline CDR1 and CDR2 sequences are MNHEY and SVGAGI. The V segment lost 5 bases and the J segment 7 bases; nucleotides outside the gene matches: 8. CDR3 length: 14 amino acids. The sample originates from a study of beta chain features in type 1 diabetes. This sequence originates from a woman between 18 and 30 years old in good health. The chain carries TRBV6-5 and TRBJ1-5, with 7 nucleotides matching TRBD1. The source material was Tregs from blood. CDR3: CASSPQGSRQPQHF. The DNA of the CDR3 is TGTGCCAGCAGTCCACAGGGGTCTCGGCAGCCCCAGCATTTT.